This T cell receptor beta chain was captured in a study of cytomegalovirus exposure and HLA in healthy donors. The CDR3 has 17 amino acids. V was pared by 6 bases and J by 7 bases, with 13 bases of the junction left unmatched. Per the germline V gene, CDR1 is SNHLY and CDR2 is FYNNEI. A multiplex PCR was run with 60 Vbeta primers and 13 Jbeta primers. Data came from immunoSEQ multiplex PCR; TCRdb stores just in-frame clones and leaves some out. The data hold 200,000 or so clones, with approximately 80% observed a single time. The source is a boy between 2 and 10 years old in good health and CMV-seronegative. The sample comprised PBMCs. J is TRBJ2-7 and V is TRBV2, with 15 bases that match TRBD2. DNA for the CDR3: TGTGCCAGCAGCGGGACTAGCGGGGGGCCCCAGGAATGGGAGCAGTACTTC. Protein product: CASSGTSGGPQEWEQYF.